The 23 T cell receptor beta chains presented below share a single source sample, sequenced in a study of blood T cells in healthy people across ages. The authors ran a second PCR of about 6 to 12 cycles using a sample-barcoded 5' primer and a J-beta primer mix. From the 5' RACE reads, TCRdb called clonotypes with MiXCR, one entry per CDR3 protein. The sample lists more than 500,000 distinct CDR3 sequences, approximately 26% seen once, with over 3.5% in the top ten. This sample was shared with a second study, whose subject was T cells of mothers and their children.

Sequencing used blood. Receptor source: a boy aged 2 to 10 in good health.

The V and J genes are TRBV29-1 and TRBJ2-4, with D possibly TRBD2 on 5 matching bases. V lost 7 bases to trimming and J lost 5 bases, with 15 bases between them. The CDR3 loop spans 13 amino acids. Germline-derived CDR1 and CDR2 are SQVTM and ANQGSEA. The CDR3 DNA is TGCAGCGCCGAGCTGGACTTAGAAAACATTCAGTACTTC. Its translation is CSAELDLENIQYF.

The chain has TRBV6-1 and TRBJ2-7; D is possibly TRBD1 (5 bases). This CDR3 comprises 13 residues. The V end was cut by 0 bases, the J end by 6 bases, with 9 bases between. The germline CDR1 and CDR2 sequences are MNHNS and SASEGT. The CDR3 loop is CASSEARRAEQYF. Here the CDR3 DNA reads TGTGCCAGCAGTGAAGCGCGCAGGGCCGAGCAGTACTTC.

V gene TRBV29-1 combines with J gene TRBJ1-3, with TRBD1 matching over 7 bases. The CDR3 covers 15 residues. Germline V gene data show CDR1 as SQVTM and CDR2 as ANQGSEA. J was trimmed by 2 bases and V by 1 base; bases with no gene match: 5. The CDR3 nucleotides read TGCAGCGTTGAAGGGACAGGAGCAACTGGAAACACCATATATTTT. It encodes CSVEGTGATGNTIYF.

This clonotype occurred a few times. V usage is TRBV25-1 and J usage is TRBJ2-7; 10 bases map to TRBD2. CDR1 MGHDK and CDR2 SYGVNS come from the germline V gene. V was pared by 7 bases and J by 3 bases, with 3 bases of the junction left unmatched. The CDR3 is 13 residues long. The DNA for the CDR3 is TGTGCCAGCACCCTAGCGGGAGTCTACGAGCAGTACTTC. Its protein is CASTLAGVYEQYF.

CDR3 loop: CASSQDNFMNTEAFF. The CDR3 region has the DNA TGTGCCAGCAGCCAGGACAACTTCATGAACACTGAAGCTTTCTTT. The J gene is TRBJ1-1, the V gene TRBV27; D perhaps matches TRBD1 (5 bases). Germline loops: CDR1 MNHEY, CDR2 SMNVEV (reference sequence). Trimming took off 6 bases at V and 0 bases at J, with 14 bases between the two ends. The CDR3 consists of 15 residues.

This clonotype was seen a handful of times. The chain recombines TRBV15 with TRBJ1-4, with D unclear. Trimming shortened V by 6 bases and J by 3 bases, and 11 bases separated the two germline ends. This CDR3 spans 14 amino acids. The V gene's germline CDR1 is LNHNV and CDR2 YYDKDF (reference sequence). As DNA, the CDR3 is TGTGCCACCAGTTGGTTTATGGCTAATGAAAAACTGTTTTTT. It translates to CATSWFMANEKLFF.

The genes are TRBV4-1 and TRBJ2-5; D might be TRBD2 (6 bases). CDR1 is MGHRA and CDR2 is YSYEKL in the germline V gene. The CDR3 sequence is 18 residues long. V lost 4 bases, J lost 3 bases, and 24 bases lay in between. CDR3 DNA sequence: TGCGCCAGCAGCCCCTCCTTTCGCGGGGCCATAGTTGAAGAGACCCAGTACTTC. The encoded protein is CASSPSFRGAIVEETQYF.

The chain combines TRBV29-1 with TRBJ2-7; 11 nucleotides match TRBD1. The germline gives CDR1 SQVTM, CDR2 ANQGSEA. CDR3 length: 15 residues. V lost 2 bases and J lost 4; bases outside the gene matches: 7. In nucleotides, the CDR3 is TGCAGCGTTGAAAGACCCGGGACAGGGGGTTACGAGCAGTACTTC. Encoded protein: CSVERPGTGGYEQYF.

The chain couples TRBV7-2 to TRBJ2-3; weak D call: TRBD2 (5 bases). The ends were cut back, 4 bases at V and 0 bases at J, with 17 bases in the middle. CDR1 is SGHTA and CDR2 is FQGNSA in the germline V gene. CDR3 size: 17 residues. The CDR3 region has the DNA TGTGCCAGCAGCTCGTCGGGTGCGGGTCCCAGCACAGATACGCAGTATTTT. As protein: CASSSSGAGPSTDTQYF.

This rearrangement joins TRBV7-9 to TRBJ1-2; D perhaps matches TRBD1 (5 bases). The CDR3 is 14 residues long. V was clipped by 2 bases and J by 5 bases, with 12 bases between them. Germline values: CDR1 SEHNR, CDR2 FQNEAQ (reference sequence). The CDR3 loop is CASSLSSRGYGYTF. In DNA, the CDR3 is TGTGCCAGCAGCTTAAGTAGCCGGGGGTATGGCTACACCTTC. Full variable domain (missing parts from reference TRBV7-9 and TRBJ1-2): DTGVSQNPRHKITKRGQNVTFRCDPISEHNRLYWYRQTLGQGPEFLTYFQNEAQLEKSRLLSDRFSAERPKGSFSTLEIQRTEQGDSAMYLCASSLSSRGYGYTFGSGTRLTVV.

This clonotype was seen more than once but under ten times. The CDR3 is CASSPGTSGVETQYF. The CDR3 DNA follows: TGTGCCAGCTCACCAGGAACTAGCGGGGTTGAGACCCAGTACTTC. The chain uses TRBV18 and TRBJ2-1; 10 positions agree with TRBD2. The end of the DNA fits TRBJ2-5 better, so the J call may be wrong. Germline V lookup: CDR1 KGHSH, CDR2 LQKENI. The length of the CDR3 is 15 residues.

In DNA, the CDR3 is TGCAGTGCTAGAGAGGACCGACCTTCCGGGACTAGCGGCTACGAGCAGTACTTC. Its translation is CSAREDRPSGTSGYEQYF. This chain joins TRBV20-1 and TRBJ2-7, with 11 bases identical to TRBD2. The CDR3 has 18 amino acids. Germline V gives CDR1 DFQATT, CDR2 SNEGSKA (reference sequence). Trimming removed 0 bases from V and 3 bases from J; junction bases left unmatched: 13.

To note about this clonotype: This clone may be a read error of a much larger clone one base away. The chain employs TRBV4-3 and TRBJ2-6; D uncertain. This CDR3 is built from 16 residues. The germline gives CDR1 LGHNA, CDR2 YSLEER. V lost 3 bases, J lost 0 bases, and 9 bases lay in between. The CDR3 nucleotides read TGCGCCAGCAGCCAGTACGTGCGCTCTGGGGCCAACGTCCTGACTTTC. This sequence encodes CASSQYVRSGANVLTF.

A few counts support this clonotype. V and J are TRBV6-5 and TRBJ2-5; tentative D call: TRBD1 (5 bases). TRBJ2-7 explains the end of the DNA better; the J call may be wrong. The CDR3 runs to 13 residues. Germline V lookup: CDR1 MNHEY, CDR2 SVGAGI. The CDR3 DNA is TGTGCCAGCAGCCAGGCTAGGGGCTACGAGCAGTACTTC. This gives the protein CASSQARGYEQYF.

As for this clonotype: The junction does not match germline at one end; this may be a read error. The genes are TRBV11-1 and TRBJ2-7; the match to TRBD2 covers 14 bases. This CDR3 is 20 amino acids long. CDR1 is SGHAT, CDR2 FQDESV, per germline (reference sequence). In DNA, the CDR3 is TGTGCCAGCAGCTTAGCCACCTCACCCGGGACTAGCGGGAGAATAGCCGAGCGGTACTTC. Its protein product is CASSLATSPGTSGRIAERYF.

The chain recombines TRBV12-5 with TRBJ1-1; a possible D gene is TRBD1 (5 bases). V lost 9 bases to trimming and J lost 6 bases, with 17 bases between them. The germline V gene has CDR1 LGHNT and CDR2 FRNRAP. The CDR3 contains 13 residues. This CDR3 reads CASDGGVGSEAFF. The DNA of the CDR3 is TGTGCTAGCGACGGGGGGGTTGGATCTGAAGCTTTCTTT.

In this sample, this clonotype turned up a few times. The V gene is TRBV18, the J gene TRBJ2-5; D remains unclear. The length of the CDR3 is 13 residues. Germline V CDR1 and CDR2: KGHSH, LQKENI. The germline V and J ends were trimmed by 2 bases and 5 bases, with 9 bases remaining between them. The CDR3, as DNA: TGTGCCAGCTCACCAGAAAACTATGAGACCCAGTACTTC. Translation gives CASSPENYETQYF.

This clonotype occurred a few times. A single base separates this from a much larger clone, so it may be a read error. DNA of the CDR3: TGTGCCAGCAGCCAAGAGAGAGGACAGGGTACCTATGGCCACACCTTC. Translation gives CASSQERGQGTYGHTF. The rearrangement uses TRBV14 and TRBJ1-2; 8 bases are shared with TRBD1. This CDR3 is 16 amino acids long. Germline assignment: CDR1 SGHDN and CDR2 FVKESK.

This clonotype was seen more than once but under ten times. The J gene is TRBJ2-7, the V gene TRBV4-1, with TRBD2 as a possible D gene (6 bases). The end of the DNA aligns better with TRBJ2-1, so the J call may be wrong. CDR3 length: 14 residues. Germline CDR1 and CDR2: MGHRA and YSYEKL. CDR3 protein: CASSLTGDMSEQFF. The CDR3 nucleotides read TGCGCCAGCAGTCTCACGGGGGATATGAGTGAGCAGTTCTTC.

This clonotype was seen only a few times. DNA of the CDR3: TGCGCCAGCAGCTTGGAACCGAGCTCTGGGGCCAACGTCCTGACTTTC. This sequence encodes CASSLEPSSGANVLTF. The chain has TRBV5-1 and TRBJ2-6; D is undetermined. V was cut by 0 bases and J by 0 bases, with 7 bases left in between. This CDR3 is 16 amino acids long. Germline-derived CDR1 and CDR2 are SGHRS and YFSETQ.

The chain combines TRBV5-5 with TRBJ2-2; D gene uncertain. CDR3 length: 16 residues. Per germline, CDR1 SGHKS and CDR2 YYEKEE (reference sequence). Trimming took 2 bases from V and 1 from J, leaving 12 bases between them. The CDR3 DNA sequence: TGTGCCAGCAGCTTAATCCATACCGGGAACACCGGGGAGCTGTTTTTT. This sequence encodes CASSLIHTGNTGELFF.

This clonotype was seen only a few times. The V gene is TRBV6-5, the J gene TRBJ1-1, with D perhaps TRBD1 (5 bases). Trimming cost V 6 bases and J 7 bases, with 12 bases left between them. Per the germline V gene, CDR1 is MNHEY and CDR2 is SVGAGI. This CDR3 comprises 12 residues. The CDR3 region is CASRGLRGEAFF. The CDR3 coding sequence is TGTGCCAGCAGGGGTCTGAGGGGTGAAGCTTTCTTT.

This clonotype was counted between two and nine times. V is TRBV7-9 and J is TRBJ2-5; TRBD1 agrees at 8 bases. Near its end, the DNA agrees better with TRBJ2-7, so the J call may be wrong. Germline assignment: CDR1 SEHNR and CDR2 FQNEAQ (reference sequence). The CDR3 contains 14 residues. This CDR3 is CASSRGQEHHEQYF. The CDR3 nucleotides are TGTGCCAGCAGCCGGGGACAGGAGCACCACGAGCAGTACTTC.